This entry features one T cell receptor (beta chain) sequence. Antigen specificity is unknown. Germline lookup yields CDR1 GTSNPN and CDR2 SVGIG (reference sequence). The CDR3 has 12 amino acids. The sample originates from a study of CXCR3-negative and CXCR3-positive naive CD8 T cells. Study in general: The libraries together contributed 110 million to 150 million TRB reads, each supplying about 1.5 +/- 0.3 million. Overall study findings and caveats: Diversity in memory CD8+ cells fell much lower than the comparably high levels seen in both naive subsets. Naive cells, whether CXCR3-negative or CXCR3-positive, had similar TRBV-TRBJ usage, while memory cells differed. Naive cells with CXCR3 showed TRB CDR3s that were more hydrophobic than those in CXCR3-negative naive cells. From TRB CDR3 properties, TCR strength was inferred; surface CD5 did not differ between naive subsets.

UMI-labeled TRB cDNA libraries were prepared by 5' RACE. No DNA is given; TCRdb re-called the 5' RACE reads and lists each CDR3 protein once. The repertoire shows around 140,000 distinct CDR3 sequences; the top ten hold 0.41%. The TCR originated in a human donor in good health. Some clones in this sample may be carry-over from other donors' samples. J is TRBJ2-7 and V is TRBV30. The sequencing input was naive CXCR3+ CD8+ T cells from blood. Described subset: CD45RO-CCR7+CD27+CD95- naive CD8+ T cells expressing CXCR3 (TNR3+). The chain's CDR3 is CAWSVTAYEQYF.